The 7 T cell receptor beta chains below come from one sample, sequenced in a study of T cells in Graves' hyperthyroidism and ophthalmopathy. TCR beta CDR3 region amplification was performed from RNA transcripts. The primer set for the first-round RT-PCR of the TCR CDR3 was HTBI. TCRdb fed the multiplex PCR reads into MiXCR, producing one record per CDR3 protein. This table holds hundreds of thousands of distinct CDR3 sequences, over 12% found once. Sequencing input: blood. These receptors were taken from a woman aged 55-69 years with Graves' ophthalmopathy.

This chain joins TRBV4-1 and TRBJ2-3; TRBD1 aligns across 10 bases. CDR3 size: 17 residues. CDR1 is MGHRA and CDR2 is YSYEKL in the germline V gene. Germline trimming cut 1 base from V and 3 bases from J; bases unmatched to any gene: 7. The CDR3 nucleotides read TGCGCCAGCAGCCAAGGTTGGACAGGGGGGAGGACAGATACGCAGTATTTT. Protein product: CASSQGWTGGRTDTQYF.

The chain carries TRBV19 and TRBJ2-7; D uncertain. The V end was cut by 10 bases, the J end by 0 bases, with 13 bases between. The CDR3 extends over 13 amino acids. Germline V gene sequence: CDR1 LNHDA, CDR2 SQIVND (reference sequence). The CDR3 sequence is CATSTVSSYEQYF. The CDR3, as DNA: TGTGCCACCTCGACGGTTAGCTCCTACGAGCAGTACTTC.

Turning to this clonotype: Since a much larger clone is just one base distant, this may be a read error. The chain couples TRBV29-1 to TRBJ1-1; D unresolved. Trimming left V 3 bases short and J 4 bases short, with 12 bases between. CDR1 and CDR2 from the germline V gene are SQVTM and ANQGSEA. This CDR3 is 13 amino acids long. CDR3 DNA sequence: TGCAGCGTTGAGGCCTACGTGAGCACTGAAGCTTTCTTT. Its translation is CSVEAYVSTEAFF.

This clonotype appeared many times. The CDR3: CASSSYYMQNYGYTF. The CDR3 DNA reads as TGTGCCAGCAGCTCTTATTACATGCAGAACTATGGCTACACCTTC. The V call is TRBV9, the J call TRBJ1-2; D gene unclear. There are 15 residues in the CDR3. The germline V and J ends were trimmed by 4 bases and 2 bases, with 15 bases remaining between them. From germline, CDR1 is SGDLS and CDR2 YYNGEE.

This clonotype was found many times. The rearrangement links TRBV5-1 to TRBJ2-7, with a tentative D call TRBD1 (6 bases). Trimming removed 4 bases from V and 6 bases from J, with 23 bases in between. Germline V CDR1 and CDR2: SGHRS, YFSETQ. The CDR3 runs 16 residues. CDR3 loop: CASSPQGTGPGSEQYF. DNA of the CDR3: TGCGCCAGCAGCCCTCAAGGCACAGGGCCCGGATCCGAGCAGTACTTC. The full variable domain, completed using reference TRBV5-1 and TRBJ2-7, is KAGVTQTPRYLIKTRGQQVTLSCSPISGHRSVSWYQQTPGQGLQFLFEYFSETQRNKGNFPGRFSGRQFSNSRSEMNVSTLELGDSALYLCASSPQGTGPGSEQYFGPGTRLTVT.

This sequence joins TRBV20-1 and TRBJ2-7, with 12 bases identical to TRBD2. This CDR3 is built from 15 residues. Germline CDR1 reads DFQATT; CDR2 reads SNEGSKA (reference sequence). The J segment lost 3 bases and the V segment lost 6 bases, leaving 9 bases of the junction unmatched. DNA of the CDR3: TGCAGTGCCGCTACTAGCGGGAGGAGGTTCTACGAGCAGTACTTC. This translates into CSAATSGRRFYEQYF.

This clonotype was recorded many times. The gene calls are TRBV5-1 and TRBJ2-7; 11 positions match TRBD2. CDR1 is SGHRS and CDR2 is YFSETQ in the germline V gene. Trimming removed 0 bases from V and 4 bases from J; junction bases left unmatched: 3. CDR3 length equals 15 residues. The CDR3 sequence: CASSLGGLAAYEQYF. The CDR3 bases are TGCGCCAGCAGCTTGGGGGGACTAGCGGCATACGAGCAGTACTTC. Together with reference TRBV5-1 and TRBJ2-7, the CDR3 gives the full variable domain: KAGVTQTPRYLIKTRGQQVTLSCSPISGHRSVSWYQQTPGQGLQFLFEYFSETQRNKGNFPGRFSGRQFSNSRSEMNVSTLELGDSALYLCASSLGGLAAYEQYFGPGTRLTVT.